One T cell receptor beta chain is described in this entry. Its antigen is unknown. The record originates from a study of cytomegalovirus exposure and HLA in healthy donors. Study-wide findings and caveats: A later analysis showed that HLA-associated TCR beta chains had undergone more clonal expansion than equally common others. Later, an analysis found that common viral pathogens appeared to be linked with several of the most significant clusters.

The primer mix had 60 Vbeta and 13 Jbeta primers. This table comes from immunoSEQ multiplex PCR, and its TCRdb copy is limited to in-frame clones, with some not included. The sample contains under 200,000 clones, around 77% of which appear only once. The TCR sequence derives from a young man in good health and CMV-seropositive. The sequenced sample was PBMCs.

CDR3 DNA sequence: TGTGCCAGCAAGGACACTTTTAATTCACCCCTCCACTTT. Its protein product is CASKDTFNSPLHF. V and J are TRBV6-4 and TRBJ1-6; perhaps TRBD1 as D (5 bases). V was trimmed by 7 bases and J by 6 bases, leaving 10 bases between them. Per germline, CDR1 MRHNA and CDR2 SNTAGT. The CDR3 is 13 residues long.